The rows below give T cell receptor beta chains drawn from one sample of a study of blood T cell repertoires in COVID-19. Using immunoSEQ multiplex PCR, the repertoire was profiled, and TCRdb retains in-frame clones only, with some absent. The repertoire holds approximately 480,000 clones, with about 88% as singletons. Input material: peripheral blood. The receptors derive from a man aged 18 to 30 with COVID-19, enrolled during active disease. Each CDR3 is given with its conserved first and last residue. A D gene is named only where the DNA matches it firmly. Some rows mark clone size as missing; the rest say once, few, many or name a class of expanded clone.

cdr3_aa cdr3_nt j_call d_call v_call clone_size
CASSIAGAGNQPQHF TGTGCCAGTAGTATAGCAGGGGCTGGCAATCAGCCCCAGCATTTT TRBJ1-5 - TRBV19 few
CASSLNGIGNTIYF TGTGCCAGCAGCTTGAACGGGATCGGAAACACCATATATTTT TRBJ1-3 - TRBV5-4 -
CASSLGQGAAYGYTF TGTGCCAGCAGCTTAGGACAGGGGGCTGCCTATGGCTACACCTTC TRBJ1-2 TRBD1 TRBV7-9 once
CASSLGSPGQGARGANVLTF TGCGCCAGCAGCTTGGGGAGCCCGGGACAGGGGGCGCGCGGGGCCAACGTCCTGACTTTC TRBJ2-6 TRBD1 TRBV5-1 -
CASSYGGARNTEAFF TGTGCCAGCAGCTATGGGGGGGCGCGGAACACTGAAGCTTTCTTT TRBJ1-1 - TRBV5-4 -
CASSLAQITYQETQYF TGTGCCAGCAGCTTGGCCCAGATTACGTACCAAGAGACCCAGTACTTC TRBJ2-5 - TRBV5-5 once
CASSGDRGRSETQYF TGTGCCAGCAGCGGGGACAGGGGGCGGTCAGAGACCCAGTACTTC TRBJ2-5 TRBD1 TRBV9 -
CASSLYGGRGEETQYF TGTGCCAGCAGCCTGTACGGGGGGCGCGGGGAAGAGACCCAGTACTTC TRBJ2-5 - TRBV3-1/TRBV3-2 -
CASSRGQGTSYEQYF TGTGCCAGCAGCAGGGGACAGGGTACTTCCTACGAGCAGTACTTC TRBJ2-7 TRBD1 TRBV7-9 -
CASSLSGQGTFTYEQYF TGTGCCAGCAGCTTATCCGGACAGGGGACGTTTACCTACGAGCAGTACTTC TRBJ2-7 TRBD1 TRBV5-6 -
CASSQGSSGDTDTQYF TGTGCCAGCAGCCAGGGATCTAGCGGGGACACAGATACGCAGTATTTT TRBJ2-3 TRBD2 TRBV4-2 -
CATSRNRAEAFF TGTGCCACCAGCAGGAACCGGGCTGAAGCTTTCTTT TRBJ1-1 - TRBV15 -
CASSVPDSLSTEAFF TGTGCCAGCAGCGTCCCAGACAGTCTTTCTACTGAAGCTTTCTTT TRBJ1-1 - TRBV7-9 few
CASSTGQGPGETQYF TGTGCCAGCAGCACGGGACAGGGGCCGGGGGAGACCCAGTACTTC TRBJ2-5 TRBD1 TRBV5-4 -
CASSVLGTGRNEQFF TGTGCCAGCAGCGTCCTCGGGACAGGTCGAAATGAGCAGTTCTTC TRBJ2-1 TRBD1 TRBV9 -
CASADRGDEKLFF TGTGCCAGCGCAGACAGGGGGGATGAAAAACTGTTTTTT TRBJ1-4 TRBD1 TRBV6-5 -
CASSSGQSDTQYF TGTGCCAGCAGCTCGGGACAGTCGGATACGCAGTATTTT TRBJ2-3 TRBD1 TRBV7-2 once
CASSERSSTYNEQFF TGTGCCAGCAGTGAGCGGAGCTCCACCTACAATGAGCAGTTCTTC TRBJ2-1 - TRBV2 -
CASSSRFYEQYF TGTGCCAGCAGCTCTCGTTTCTACGAGCAGTACTTC TRBJ2-7 - TRBV11-2 -
CASSVKGGLAGHTYEQYF TGTGCCAGCAGCGTTAAAGGGGGACTAGCGGGCCACACCTACGAGCAGTACTTC TRBJ2-7 TRBD2 TRBV11-2 -
CASSVMSFWGTKFRDTQYF TGTGCCAGCAGTGTAATGTCCTTTTGGGGCACGAAATTCAGAGATACGCAGTATTTT TRBJ2-3 - TRBV6-1 many
CASSLRGEKTQYF TGTGCCAGCTCCCTACGCGGGGAAAAGACCCAGTACTTC TRBJ2-5 - TRBV25-1 -
CSVWERRGQMNGYTF TGCAGCGTTTGGGAGCGACGAGGGCAGATGAATGGCTACACCTTC TRBJ1-2 - TRBV29-1 -
CASSMDSLGNTIYF TGTGCCAGTAGTATGGACAGCCTTGGAAACACCATATATTTT TRBJ1-3 - TRBV19 -
CASSQQGRGTEAFF TGCGCCAGCAGCCAACAGGGGAGAGGCACTGAAGCTTTCTTT TRBJ1-1 - TRBV4-1 few
CASSPPSGLAVNEQFF TGTGCCAGCTCACCACCGTCGGGACTAGCGGTGAACGAGCAGTTCTTC TRBJ2-1 TRBD2 TRBV18 -
CASRVQGPTDTQYF TGTGCCAGCAGGGTACAGGGACCCACAGATACGCAGTATTTT TRBJ2-3 - TRBV6-5 -
CASRAKGYRQYTGELFF TGTGCCAGCAGAGCCAAGGGGTACCGGCAGTACACCGGGGAGCTGTTTTTT TRBJ2-2 - TRBV3-1/TRBV3-2 -